This TCR beta chain appears in the sequencing data of a study of blood T cell repertoires in COVID-19. The table came from immunoSEQ multiplex PCR; TCRdb's copy has only in-frame clones and leaves some out. In the table there are 200,000 to 250,000 clones, approximately 84% of which are singletons. Germline V gene lookup returns CDR1 SNHLY and CDR2 FYNNEI. This CDR3 region has 16 residues. V lost 5 bases, J lost 4 bases, and 14 bases stayed unmatched. This TCR was sampled from a man aged 50-59 years who had recovered from COVID-19. Sequenced: peripheral blood. The chain combines TRBV2 with TRBJ2-7; 7 bases are shared with TRBD1. CDR3 in DNA: TGTGCCAGCAGTATCGCATCGACAGGGTCTGGTTACGAGCAGTACTTC. Translated: CASSIASTGSGYEQYF.